This T cell receptor (beta chain) was captured in a study of human versus mouse CDR3 diversity and MHC coevolution. TCRdb keeps only in-frame clones here, not all; method: immunoSEQ multiplex PCR. The sample includes about 77,000 clones, less than 95% seen only once; the top ten take less than 0.16%. Trimming took 4 bases from V and 1 from J; bases not matched to a gene: 9. Germline assignment: CDR1 SGHRS and CDR2 YFSETQ. The CDR3 length is 17 residues. Study-wide results and caveats: Mice had fewer CDR3 deletions and insertions than humans on average.

Naive CD4 T cells, CD45RO-negative and CD62L-positive, were flow-sorted from PBMCs. Details on this clone: The antigen is unknown.

The TCR sequence derives from a person aged 30 to 69 in good health. The chain employs TRBV5-1 and TRBJ2-3; 10 bases align to TRBD2. The sample was naive CD4+ T cells from blood. Subset described: CD45RO-negative CD62L-positive naive CD4 T cells. The CDR3 here is CASSHQSSGGGTDTQYF. The CDR3 coding sequence is TGCGCCAGCAGCCACCAATCGAGCGGGGGGGGCACAGATACGCAGTATTTT.